The entry that follows covers one T cell receptor beta chain sequence. The antigen remains unidentified. Germline values: CDR1 MDHEN, CDR2 SYDVKM. Losses at the gene ends were 3 bases for V and 8 bases for J; bases not matched to a gene: 3. The CDR3 is made up of 13 amino acids. Clones were read by immunoSEQ multiplex PCR, and TCRdb kept only the in-frame ones, dropping some. The sample has 45,000 to 60,000 clones; 88% are singletons. This sample is drawn from a study of a mutant IDH1 vaccine in newly diagnosed glioma. Sample time point: week 35, safety follow-up. The content of each vaccine dose was 300 ug of mutant IDH1 20-mer peptide, and topical imiquimod accompanied it.

The clonotype comes from a woman in her thirties or forties with glioma. V gene TRBV28 combines with J gene TRBJ1-4, with 7 bases fitting TRBD1. Here the sequenced sample was PBMCs, taken from a glioma patient whose treatment included an IDH1 peptide vaccine. The DNA for the CDR3 is TGTGCCAGCAGTTTCCGGACAGGAGAAAAACTGTTTTTT. It codes for CASSFRTGEKLFF. Looking up the rest from reference TRBV28 and TRBJ1-4 gives the full variable domain: DVKVTQSSRYLVKRTGEKVFLECVQDMDHENMFWYRQDPGLGLRLIYFSYDVKMKEKGDIPEGYSVSREKKERFSLILESASTNQTSMYLCASSFRTGEKLFFGSGTQLSVL.